These 10 T cell receptor beta chains were sequenced from one sample in a study of T cells in Graves' hyperthyroidism and ophthalmopathy. The CDR3 regions of TCR beta were amplified from RNA transcripts. The TCR CDR3 first-round RT-PCR relied on the HTBI primer set. TCRdb processed the multiplex PCR reads anew with MiXCR; each CDR3 protein has one entry. Among roughly 650,000 distinct CDR3 sequences listed, approximately 15% were seen once. The specimen was blood. These receptors originate from a woman in her thirties or forties with Graves' ophthalmopathy.

This clonotype was counted a few times. The junction does not match germline at one end; this may be a read error. V and J are TRBV5-1 and TRBJ1-4; D is perhaps TRBD1 (5 bases). This CDR3 region has 14 residues. In germline, CDR1 is SGHRS, CDR2 YFSETQ. The CDR3, as DNA: TGTGCCAGCAGCTTGGGGCAGGAGGGCGAAAAACTGTTTTTT. Residues: CASSLGQEGEKLFF. Combining the CDR3 with reference TRBV5-1 and TRBJ1-4 gives the whole variable domain KAGVTQTPRYLIKTRGQQVTLSCSPISGHRSVSWYQQTPGQGLQFLFEYFSETQRNKGNFPGRFSGRQFSNSRSEMNVSTLELGDSALYLCASSLGQEGEKLFFGSGTQLSVL.

The rearrangement joins TRBV20-1 to TRBJ2-1, with D possibly matching TRBD2 (6 bases). This CDR3 is built from 16 residues. V was clipped by 2 bases and J by 4 bases, with 18 bases between them. Looked up from germline, CDR1 is DFQATT and CDR2 is SNEGSKA (reference sequence). Here the CDR3 reads CSARKPGGGFYNEQFF. CDR3 nucleotides: TGCAGTGCTAGAAAGCCCGGTGGGGGGTTTTACAATGAGCAGTTCTTC.

The sample holds many counts of this clonotype. This rearrangement joins TRBV6-1 to TRBJ2-1, with TRBD1 identical over 7 bases. The trim removed 4 bases at V and 0 bases at J, leaving 6 bases unmatched. The CDR3 sequence is 16 residues long. Germline CDR1 MNHNS, CDR2 SASEGT. Written as DNA, the CDR3 is TGTGCCAGCAGTGTAAATCCAGGGGGCTCCTACAATGAGCAGTTCTTC. It codes for CASSVNPGGSYNEQFF.

This clonotype was recorded a few times. For the CDR3, the DNA is TGTGCCAGCAGCTTGGATTCGGCGGGGGGAGACAATGAGCAGTTCTTC. Translating it yields CASSLDSAGGDNEQFF. V usage is TRBV5-6 and J usage is TRBJ2-1; 8 bases are a match to TRBD2. The CDR3 runs 16 residues. Looked up from germline, CDR1 is SGHDT and CDR2 is YYEEEE. With 0 bases clipped from V and 5 bases from J, the junction kept 7 bases outside the gene matches.

As concerns this clonotype: A much bigger clone sits one base away, suggesting this may be a read error. This chain uses TRBV9 with TRBJ1-1; D is unclear. Germline lookup yields CDR1 SGDLS and CDR2 YYNGEE. CDR3 length equals 16 residues. V was cut by 0 bases and J by 5 bases, with 17 bases left in between. In nucleotides, the CDR3 is TGTGCCAGCAGCGTAGGGTCGCCGATCCTCGGGACTGAAGCTTTCTTT. Translation gives CASSVGSPILGTEAFF. Supplemented by reference TRBV9 and TRBJ1-1, the full variable domain reads DSGVTQTPKHLITATGQRVTLRCSPRSGDLSVYWYQQSLDQGLQFLIQYYNGEERAKGNILERFSAQQFPDLHSELNLSSLELGDSALYFCASSVGSPILGTEAFFGQGTRLTVV.

This clonotype was found many times. This chain joins TRBV7-9 and TRBJ2-3, with 7 bases lining up with TRBD1. The CDR3 has 15 residues. With 5 bases clipped from V and 2 bases from J, the junction kept 7 bases outside the gene matches. The germline V gene encodes CDR1 SEHNR and CDR2 FQNEAQ (reference sequence). The CDR3: CASSPGTVVTDTQYF. In DNA form, the CDR3 reads TGTGCCAGCAGCCCCGGGACAGTGGTCACAGATACGCAGTATTTT.

This clonotype was seen many times. The V call is TRBV20-1, the J call TRBJ2-5; 11 bases map to TRBD1. The J segment lost 5 bases and the V segment lost 1 base, leaving 6 bases of the junction unmatched. Germline loops: CDR1 DFQATT, CDR2 SNEGSKA (reference sequence). The CDR3 length is 15 residues. The CDR3 DNA is TGCAGTGCTAGAGCGGACAGGGGGCCTGGTGAGACCCAGTACTTC. The encoded protein is CSARADRGPGETQYF.

This clonotype has at least ten counts. The CDR3 here is CASSRDRPATDTIYF. The CDR3 nucleotides are TGTGCCAGCAGTCGCGACAGACCCGCCACGGACACCATATATTTT. The chain combines TRBV11-2 with TRBJ1-3; possible D gene TRBD1, 5 bases. V gave up 6 bases and J gave up 8 bases, with 20 bases separating them. The CDR3 is 15 residues long. CDR1 is SGHAT, CDR2 FQNNGV, per germline.

This clonotype was counted at least ten times. The chain couples TRBV20-1 to TRBJ1-1, with a weak D call TRBD1 (5 bases). V was pared by 0 bases and J by 4 bases, with 12 bases between. The CDR3 runs 14 residues. Germline V gives CDR1 DFQATT, CDR2 SNEGSKA (reference sequence). The CDR3 region has the DNA TGCAGTGCTAGAGATGACAGATCTAGCACTGAAGCTTTCTTT. Amino acid sequence: CSARDDRSSTEAFF.

J is TRBJ2-3 and V is TRBV25-1, with D unresolved. V lost 5 bases, J lost 2 bases, and 11 bases lay in between. Germline CDR1 is MGHDK and CDR2 is SYGVNS. The CDR3 is 14 residues long. Written as DNA, the CDR3 is TGTGCCAGCAGTCTCAGCCTCTTCACAGATACGCAGTATTTT. It translates to CASSLSLFTDTQYF.